This T cell receptor (beta chain) derives from a study of blood T cell repertoires in COVID-19. CDR1 is DFQATT, CDR2 SNEGSKA, per germline (reference sequence). The V end lost 3 bases, the J end lost 1 base, and 11 bases lay between the germline ends. CDR3 size: 14 residues. This clone has only one observation. Original handling: Reference gene primers were amplified, and this amplification served to estimate nucleated cell counts. Produced via immunoSEQ multiplex PCR; TCRdb's table is partial and in-frame only. The D gene and trimming were derived from the DNA, and the V and J assignments and clone size from that table. The sample shows tens of thousands of clones, roughly 88% of them seen only once.

The receptor was derived from a man aged 60-69 years with acute or convalescent COVID-19. The specimen was peripheral blood. The chain recombines TRBV20-1 with TRBJ2-3; D not certain. The CDR3 DNA sequence: TGCAGTGCTAGTTTCGGAGCTGGCACAGATACGCAGTATTTT. Amino acid sequence: CSASFGAGTDTQYF.